The source of this T cell receptor (beta chain) is a study of CD8+CD57+ T cells in acquired aplastic anemia. Genomic DNA served as template for TCR beta VDJ and CDR3 profiling. TCRdb itself ran the reads through MiXCR, one entry per CDR3 protein. The sample consists of some 140,000 distinct CDR3 sequences, about 54% of them appearing once. This clonotype was counted at least ten times. Its specificity is not known. CDR1 and CDR2 (germline): SQVTM, ANQGSEA. The CDR3 is 19 amino acids. The ends were cut back, 1 base at V and 1 base at J, with 25 bases in the middle. Whoever was chosen for sequencing had shown CD8+CD57+ cell expansion by flow cytometry. Study-level results: Roughly 28 was the count of CD8+ CDR3 sequences that patients shared with controls.

This chain connects TRBV29-1 to TRBJ1-2; D is uncertain. The sequence was collected from a human donor with aplastic anemia. The sequencing sample was made of sorted CD4+, CD8+, or CD8+CD57+ T cells (not recorded which) from PBMCs. CDR3 loop: CSVEALTLADEGFNYGYTF. Written as DNA, the CDR3 is TGCAGCGTTGAAGCACTTACTTTAGCAGACGAAGGCTTTAACTATGGCTACACCTTC. The whole variable domain, filled in from reference TRBV29-1 and TRBJ1-2, reads SAVISQKPSRDICQRGTSLTIQCQVDSQVTMMFWYRQQPGQSLTLIATANQGSEATYESGFVIDKFPISRPNLTFSTLTVSNMSPEDSSIYLCSVEALTLADEGFNYGYTFGSGTRLTVV.